The 4 T cell receptor beta chains in this list originate from one sample, sequenced in a study of cytotoxic CD8 clonotypes in ibrutinib-treated CLL. TCRdb keeps only in-frame clones here, not all; method: immunoSEQ multiplex PCR. The sample contains some 310,000 clones, about 80% of which appear only once. The material was PBMCs, obtained before ibrutinib treatment. The source is a human donor with chronic lymphocytic leukemia.

The genes are TRBV19 and TRBJ2-7; D possibly uses TRBD1 or TRBD2 (6 bases each). Trimming removed 5 bases from V and 2 bases from J, with 13 bases in between. The CDR3 runs 14 residues. Germline assignment: CDR1 LNHDA and CDR2 SQIVND (reference sequence). The CDR3 loop reads CASSQNREAYEQYF. Here the CDR3 DNA reads TGTGCCAGTAGTCAGAACAGGGAGGCCTACGAGCAGTACTTC. The full variable domain, its missing parts supplied by reference TRBV19 and TRBJ2-7, is DGGITQSPKYLFRKEGQNVTLSCEQNLNHDAMYWYRQDPGQGLRLIYYSQIVNDFQKGDIAEGYSVSREKKESFPLTVTSAQKNPTAFYLCASSQNREAYEQYFGPGTRLTVT.

This chain links TRBV5-1 with TRBJ2-3, with D tentatively TRBD1 (6 bases). This CDR3 has 14 amino acids. Trimming shortened V by 5 bases and J by 2 bases, and 12 bases separated the two germline ends. Per the germline V gene, CDR1 is SGHRS and CDR2 is YFSETQ. CDR3 nucleotides: TGCGCCAGCAGTTCAACAGGGTTCACAGATACGCAGTATTTT. Translated: CASSSTGFTDTQYF.

The chain links TRBV7-2 to TRBJ2-7, with 7 bases that match TRBD2. The CDR3 is 15 residues long. V lost 2 bases to trimming and J lost 5 bases; unmatched junction nucleotides: 9. The germline V gene encodes CDR1 SGHTA and CDR2 FQGNSA. The CDR3 nucleotides are TGTGCCAGCAGCTTATTTATTTTGCGGGAGCACGAGCAGTACTTC. As protein: CASSLFILREHEQYF.

The chain joins TRBV6-1 to TRBJ2-7, with 10 bases identical to TRBD2. This CDR3 region has 13 residues. Germline CDR1 and CDR2: MNHNS and SASEGT. V trimming: 7 bases; J trimming: 2 bases; junction bases outside the gene matches: 2. In nucleotides, the CDR3 is TGTGCCAGCACCGGACTAGCGGCCTACGAGCAGTACTTC. Its translation: CASTGLAAYEQYF.